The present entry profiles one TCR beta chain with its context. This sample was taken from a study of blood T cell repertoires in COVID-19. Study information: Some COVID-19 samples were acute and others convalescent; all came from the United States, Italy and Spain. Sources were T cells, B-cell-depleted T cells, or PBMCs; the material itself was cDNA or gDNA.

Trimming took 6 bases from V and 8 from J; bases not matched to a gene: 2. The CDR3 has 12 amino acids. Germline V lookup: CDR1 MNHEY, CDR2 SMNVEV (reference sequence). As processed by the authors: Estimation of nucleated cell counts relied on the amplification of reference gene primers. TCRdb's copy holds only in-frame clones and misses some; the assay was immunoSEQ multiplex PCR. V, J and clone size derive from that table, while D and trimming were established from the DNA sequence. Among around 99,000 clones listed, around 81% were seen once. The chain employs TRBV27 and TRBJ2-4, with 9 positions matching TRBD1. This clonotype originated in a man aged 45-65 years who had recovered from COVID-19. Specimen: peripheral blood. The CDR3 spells CASRGDRDIQYF. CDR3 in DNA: TGTGCCAGCAGGGGGGACAGGGACATTCAGTACTTC.